What follows is one T cell receptor (beta chain) and its context. The antigen remains unidentified. The data stem from a study of post-analysis software for immune sequencing data. General study results and limits: Higher frequency in patients than in controls was seen for roughly five TRBV segments, with TRBV5-6, TRBV5-1 and TRBV20-1 among them.

Each TCR beta cDNA library carried unique molecular identifiers. One entry per CDR3 protein results from TCRdb running MiXCR on the PCR reads. Here the sample spans some 500,000 distinct CDR3 sequences, under 55% being singletons. The germline V gene has CDR1 ENHRY and CDR2 SYGVKD. V gave up 4 bases and J gave up 5 bases, with 14 bases separating them. This CDR3 has 14 residues. Sequencing was carried out using blood. This TCR was recovered from a girl aged 10-17 years with multiple sclerosis. The rearrangement joins TRBV10-3 to TRBJ2-5, with TRBD1 as a possible D gene (5 bases). CDR3 in DNA: TGTGCCATCAGTGGGGCCAGGGCGTGGGAGACCCAGTACTTC. Translating gives CAISGARAWETQYF.